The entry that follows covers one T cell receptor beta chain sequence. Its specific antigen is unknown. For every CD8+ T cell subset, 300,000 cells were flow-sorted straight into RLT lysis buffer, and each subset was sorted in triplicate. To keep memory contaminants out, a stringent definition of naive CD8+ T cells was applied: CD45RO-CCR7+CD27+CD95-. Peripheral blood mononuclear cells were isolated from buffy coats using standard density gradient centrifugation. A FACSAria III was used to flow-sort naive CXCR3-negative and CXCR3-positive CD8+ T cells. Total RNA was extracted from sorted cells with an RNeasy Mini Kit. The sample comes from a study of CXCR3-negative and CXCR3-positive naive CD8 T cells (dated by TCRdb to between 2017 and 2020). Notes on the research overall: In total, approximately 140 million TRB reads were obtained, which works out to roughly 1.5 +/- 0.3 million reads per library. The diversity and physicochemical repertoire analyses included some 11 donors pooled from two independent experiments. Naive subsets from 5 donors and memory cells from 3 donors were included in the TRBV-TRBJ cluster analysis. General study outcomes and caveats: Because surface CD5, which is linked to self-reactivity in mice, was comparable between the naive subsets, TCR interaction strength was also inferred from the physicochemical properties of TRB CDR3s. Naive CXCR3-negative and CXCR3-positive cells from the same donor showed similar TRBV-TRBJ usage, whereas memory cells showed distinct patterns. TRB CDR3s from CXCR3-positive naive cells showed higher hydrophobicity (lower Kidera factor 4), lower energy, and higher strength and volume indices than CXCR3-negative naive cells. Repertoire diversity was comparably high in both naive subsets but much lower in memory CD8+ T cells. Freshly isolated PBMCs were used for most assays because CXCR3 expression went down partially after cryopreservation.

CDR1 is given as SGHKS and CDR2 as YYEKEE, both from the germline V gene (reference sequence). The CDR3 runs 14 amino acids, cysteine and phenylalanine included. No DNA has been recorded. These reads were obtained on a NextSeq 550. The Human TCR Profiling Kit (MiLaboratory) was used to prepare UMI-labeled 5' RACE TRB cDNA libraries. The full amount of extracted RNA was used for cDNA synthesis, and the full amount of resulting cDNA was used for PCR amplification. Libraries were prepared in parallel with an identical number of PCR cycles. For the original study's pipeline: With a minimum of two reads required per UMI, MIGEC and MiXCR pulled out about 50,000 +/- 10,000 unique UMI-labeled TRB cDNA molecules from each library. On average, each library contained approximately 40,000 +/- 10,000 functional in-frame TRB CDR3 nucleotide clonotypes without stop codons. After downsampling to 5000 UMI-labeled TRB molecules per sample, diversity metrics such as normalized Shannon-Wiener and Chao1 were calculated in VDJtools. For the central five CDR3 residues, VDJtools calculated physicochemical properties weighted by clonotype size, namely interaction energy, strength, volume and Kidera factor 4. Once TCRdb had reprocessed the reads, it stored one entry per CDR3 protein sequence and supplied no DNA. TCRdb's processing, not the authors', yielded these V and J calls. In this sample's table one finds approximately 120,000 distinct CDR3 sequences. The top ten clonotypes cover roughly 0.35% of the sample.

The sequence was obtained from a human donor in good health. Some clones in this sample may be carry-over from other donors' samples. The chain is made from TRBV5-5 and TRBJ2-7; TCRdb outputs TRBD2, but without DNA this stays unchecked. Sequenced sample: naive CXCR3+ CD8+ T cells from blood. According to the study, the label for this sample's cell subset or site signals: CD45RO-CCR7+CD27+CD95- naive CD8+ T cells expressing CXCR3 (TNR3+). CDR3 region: CASSVWTSGNEQYF.